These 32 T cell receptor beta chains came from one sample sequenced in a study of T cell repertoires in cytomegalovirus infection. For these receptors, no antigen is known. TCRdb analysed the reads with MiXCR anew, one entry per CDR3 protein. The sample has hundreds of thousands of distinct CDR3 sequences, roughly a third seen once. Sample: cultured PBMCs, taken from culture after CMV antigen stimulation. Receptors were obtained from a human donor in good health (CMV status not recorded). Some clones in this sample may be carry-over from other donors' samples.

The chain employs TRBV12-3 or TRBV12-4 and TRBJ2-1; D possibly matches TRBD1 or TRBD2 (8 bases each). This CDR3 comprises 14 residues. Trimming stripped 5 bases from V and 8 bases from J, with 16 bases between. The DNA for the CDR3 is TGTGCCAGCAGTCTTTTAGCGGGACAGGATGAGCAGTTCTTC. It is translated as CASSLLAGQDEQFF.

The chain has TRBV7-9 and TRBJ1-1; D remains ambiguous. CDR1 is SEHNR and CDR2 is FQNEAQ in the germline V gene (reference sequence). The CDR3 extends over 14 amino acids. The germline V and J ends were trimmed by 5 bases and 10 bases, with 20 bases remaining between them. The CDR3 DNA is TGTGCCAGCAGCCCGGTCACTGACGGCAGACTAGCTTTCTTT. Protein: CASSPVTDGRLAFF.

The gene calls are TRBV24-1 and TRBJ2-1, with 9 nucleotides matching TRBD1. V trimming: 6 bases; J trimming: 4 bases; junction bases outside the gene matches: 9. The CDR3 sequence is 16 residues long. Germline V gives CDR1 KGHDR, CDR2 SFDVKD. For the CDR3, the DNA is TGTGCCACCAGTTCCTCCGGGACAGGGCCTTACAATGAGCAGTTCTTC. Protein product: CATSSSGTGPYNEQFF.

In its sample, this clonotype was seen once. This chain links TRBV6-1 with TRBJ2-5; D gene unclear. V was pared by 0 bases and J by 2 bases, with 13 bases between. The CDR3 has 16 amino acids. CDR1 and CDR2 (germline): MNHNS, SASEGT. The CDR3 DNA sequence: TGTGCCAGCAGTGAAGCGCTGTCTCACGGTCAAGAGACCCAGTACTTC. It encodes CASSEALSHGQETQYF.

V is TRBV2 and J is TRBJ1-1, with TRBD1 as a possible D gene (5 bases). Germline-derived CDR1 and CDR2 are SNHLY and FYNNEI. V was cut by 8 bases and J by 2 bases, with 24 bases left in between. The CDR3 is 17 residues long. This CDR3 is CASPSTRARHSNTEAFF. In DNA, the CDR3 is TGTGCCAGCCCATCCACCAGGGCCAGACACTCCAACACTGAAGCTTTCTTT.

CDR3 nucleotide sequence: TGTGCCAGCAGTAACACCGGCGGCCCCTACGAGCAGTACTTC. It is translated as CASSNTGGPYEQYF. V and J are TRBV6-1 and TRBJ2-7; D not certain. The germline V gene encodes CDR1 MNHNS and CDR2 SASEGT. The V end lost 5 bases, the J end lost 2 bases, and 13 bases lay between the germline ends. The CDR3 extends over 14 amino acids.

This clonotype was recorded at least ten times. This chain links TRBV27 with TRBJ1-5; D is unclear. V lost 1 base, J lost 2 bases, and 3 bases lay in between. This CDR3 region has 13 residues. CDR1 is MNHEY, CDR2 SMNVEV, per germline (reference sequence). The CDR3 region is CASSLFGNQPQHF. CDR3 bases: TGTGCCAGCAGTTTATTCGGCAATCAGCCCCAGCATTTT.

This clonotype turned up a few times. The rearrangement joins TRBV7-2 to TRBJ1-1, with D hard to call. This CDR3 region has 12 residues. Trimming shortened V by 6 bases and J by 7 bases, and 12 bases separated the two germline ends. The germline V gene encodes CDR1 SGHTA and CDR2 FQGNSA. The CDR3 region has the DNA TGTGCCAGCAGTGCTCCCGCCGATGAAGCTTTCTTT. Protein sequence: CASSAPADEAFF. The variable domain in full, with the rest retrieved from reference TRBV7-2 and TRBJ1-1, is GAGVSQSPSNKVTEKGKDVELRCDPISGHTALYWYRQSLGQGLEFLIYFQGNSAPDKSGLPSDRFSAERTGGSVSTLTIQRTQQEDSAVYLCASSAPADEAFFGQGTRLTVV.

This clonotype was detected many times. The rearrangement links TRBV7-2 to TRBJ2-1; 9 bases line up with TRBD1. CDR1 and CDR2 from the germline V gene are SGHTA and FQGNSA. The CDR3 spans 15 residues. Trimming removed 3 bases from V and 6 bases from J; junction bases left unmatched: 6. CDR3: CASSFDRDRANEQFF. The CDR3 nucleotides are TGTGCCAGCAGCTTTGACCGGGACAGGGCCAATGAGCAGTTCTTC.

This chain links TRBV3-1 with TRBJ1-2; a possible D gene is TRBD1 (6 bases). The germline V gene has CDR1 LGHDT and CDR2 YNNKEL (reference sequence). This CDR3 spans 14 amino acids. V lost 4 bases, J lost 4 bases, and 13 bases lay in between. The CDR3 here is CASSRRGPGYGYTF. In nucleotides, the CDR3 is TGTGCCAGCAGCCGGCGGGGGCCGGGCTATGGCTACACCTTC.

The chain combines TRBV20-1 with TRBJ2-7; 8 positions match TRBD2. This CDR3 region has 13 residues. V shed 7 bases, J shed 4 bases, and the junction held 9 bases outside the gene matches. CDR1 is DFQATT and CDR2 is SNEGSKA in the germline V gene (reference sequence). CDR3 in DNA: TGCAGTGGAGGACTAGCTGGTTTATACGAGCAGTACTTC. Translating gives CSGGLAGLYEQYF.

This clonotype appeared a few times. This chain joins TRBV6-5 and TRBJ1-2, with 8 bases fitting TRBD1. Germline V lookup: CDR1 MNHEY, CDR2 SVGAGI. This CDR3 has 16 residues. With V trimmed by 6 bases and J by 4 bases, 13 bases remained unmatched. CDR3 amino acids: CASSQTPGQGGYGYTF. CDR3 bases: TGTGCCAGCAGCCAAACCCCCGGACAGGGCGGCTATGGCTACACCTTC.

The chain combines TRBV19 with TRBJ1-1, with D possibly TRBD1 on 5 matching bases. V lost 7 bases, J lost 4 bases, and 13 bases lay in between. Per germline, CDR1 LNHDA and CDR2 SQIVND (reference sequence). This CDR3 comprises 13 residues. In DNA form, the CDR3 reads TGTGCCAGTACCTTCGGGGGGGGCACTGAAGCTTTCTTT. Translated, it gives CASTFGGGTEAFF.

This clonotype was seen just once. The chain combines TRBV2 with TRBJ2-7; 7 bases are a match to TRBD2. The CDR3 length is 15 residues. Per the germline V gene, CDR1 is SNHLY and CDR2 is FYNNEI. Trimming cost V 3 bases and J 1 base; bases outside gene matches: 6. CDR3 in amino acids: CASSDIGGKSYEQYF. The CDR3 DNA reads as TGTGCCAGCAGTGACATCGGGGGGAAGTCCTACGAGCAGTACTTC.

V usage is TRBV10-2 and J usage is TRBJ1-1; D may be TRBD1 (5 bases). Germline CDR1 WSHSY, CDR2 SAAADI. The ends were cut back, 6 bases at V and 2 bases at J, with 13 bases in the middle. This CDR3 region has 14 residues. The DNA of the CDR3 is TGCGCCAGCAGGACCGGGACGGATAACACTGAAGCTTTCTTT. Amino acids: CASRTGTDNTEAFF.

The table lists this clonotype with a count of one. For the CDR3, the DNA is TGTGCCAGCAGACAGGGCACCGCGGGCTACACCTTC. Translating gives CASRQGTAGYTF. The chain combines TRBV7-4 with TRBJ1-2; possibly TRBD1 for D (6 bases). CDR1 SGHVT and CDR2 SQSDAQ come from the germline V gene. The CDR3 contains 12 residues. Between the trimmed V and J ends, which lost 6 bases and 8 bases, there was a span of 13 bases.

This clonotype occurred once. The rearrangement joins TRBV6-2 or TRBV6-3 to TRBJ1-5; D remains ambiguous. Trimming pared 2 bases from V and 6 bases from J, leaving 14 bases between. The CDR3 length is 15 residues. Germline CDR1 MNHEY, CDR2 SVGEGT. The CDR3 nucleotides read TGTGCCAGCAGTTACGCGCGGGCTTCGGTTCAGCCCCAGCATTTT. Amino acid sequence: CASSYARASVQPQHF.

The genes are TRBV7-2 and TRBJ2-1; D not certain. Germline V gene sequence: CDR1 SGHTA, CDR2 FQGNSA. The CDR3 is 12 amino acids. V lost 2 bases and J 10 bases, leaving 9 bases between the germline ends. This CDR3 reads CASSLLSREQFF. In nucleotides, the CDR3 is TGTGCCAGCAGCTTACTGTCCCGGGAGCAGTTCTTC.

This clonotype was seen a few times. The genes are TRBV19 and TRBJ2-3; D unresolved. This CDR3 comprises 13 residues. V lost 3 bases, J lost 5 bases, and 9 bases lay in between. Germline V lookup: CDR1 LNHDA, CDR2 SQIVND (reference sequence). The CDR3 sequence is CASSIGVGDTQYF. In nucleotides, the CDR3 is TGTGCCAGTAGTATTGGGGTGGGAGATACGCAGTATTTT.

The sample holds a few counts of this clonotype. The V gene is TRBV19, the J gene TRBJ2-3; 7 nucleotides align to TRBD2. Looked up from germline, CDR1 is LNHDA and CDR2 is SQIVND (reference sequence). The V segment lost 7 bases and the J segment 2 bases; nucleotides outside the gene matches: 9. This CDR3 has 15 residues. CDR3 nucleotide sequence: TGTGCCAGTAATGGAGGGAGGGCCCCCACAGATACGCAGTATTTT. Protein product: CASNGGRAPTDTQYF.

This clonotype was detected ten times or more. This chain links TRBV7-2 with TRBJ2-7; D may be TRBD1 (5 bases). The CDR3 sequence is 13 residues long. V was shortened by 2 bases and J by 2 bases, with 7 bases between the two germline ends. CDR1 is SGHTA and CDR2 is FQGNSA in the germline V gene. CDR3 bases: TGTGCCAGCAGCTTATTGACAGCCTACGAGCAGTACTTC. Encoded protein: CASSLLTAYEQYF.

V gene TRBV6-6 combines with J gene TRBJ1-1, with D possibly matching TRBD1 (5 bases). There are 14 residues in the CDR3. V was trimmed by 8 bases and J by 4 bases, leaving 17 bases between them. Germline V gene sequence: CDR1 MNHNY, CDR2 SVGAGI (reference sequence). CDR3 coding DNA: TGTGCCAGCGGGGGGAATGGGGCGTTCACTGAAGCTTTCTTT. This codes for CASGGNGAFTEAFF.

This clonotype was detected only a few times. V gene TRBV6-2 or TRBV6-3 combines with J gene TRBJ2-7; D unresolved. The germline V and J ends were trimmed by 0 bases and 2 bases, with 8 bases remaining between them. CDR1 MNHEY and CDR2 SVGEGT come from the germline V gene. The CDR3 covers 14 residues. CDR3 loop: CASSYSFRAYEQYF. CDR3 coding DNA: TGTGCCAGCAGTTACTCTTTTCGTGCCTACGAGCAGTACTTC.

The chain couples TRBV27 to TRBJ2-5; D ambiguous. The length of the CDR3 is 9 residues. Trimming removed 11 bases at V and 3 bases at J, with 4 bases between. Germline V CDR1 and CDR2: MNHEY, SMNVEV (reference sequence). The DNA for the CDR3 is TGTGCCGGAAAAGAGACCCAGTACTTC. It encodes CAGKETQYF.

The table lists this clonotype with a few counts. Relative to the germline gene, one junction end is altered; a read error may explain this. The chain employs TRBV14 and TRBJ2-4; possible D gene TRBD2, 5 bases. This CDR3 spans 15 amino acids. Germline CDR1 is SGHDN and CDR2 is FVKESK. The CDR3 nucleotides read TGTGCCAGCAGTCAAATCGGGGTAGCCAAGAACATTCAGTACTTC. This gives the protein CASSQIGVAKNIQYF.

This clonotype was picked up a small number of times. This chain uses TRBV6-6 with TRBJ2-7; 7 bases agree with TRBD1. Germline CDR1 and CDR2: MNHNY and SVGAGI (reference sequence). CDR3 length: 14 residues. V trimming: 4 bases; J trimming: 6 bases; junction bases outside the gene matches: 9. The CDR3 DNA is TGTGCCAGCAGTTGGAAACTACAGGGGATCGAGCAGTACTTC. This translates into CASSWKLQGIEQYF.

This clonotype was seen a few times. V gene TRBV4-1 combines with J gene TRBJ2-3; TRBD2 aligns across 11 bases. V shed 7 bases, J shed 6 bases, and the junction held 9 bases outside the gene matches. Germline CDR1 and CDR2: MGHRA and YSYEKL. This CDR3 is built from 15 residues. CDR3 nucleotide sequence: TGCGCCAGCAACCCCGGGGTAGCGGGAGGGGATACGCAGTATTTT. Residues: CASNPGVAGGDTQYF.

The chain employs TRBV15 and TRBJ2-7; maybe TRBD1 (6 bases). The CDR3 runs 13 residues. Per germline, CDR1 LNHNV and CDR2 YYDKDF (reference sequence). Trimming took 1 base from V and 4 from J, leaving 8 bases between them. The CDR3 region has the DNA TGTGCCACCAGCAGAGGGGACACTTACGAGCAGTACTTC. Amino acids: CATSRGDTYEQYF.

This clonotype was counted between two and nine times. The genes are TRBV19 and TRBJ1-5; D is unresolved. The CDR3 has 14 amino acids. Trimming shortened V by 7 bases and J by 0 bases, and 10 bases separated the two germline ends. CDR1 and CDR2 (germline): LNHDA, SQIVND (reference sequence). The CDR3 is CASTGVNSNQPQHF. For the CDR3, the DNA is TGTGCCAGTACCGGGGTTAATAGCAATCAGCCCCAGCATTTT.

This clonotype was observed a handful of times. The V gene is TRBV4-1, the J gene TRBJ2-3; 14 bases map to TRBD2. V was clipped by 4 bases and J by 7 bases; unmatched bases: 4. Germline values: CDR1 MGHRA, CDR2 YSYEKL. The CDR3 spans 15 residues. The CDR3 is CASSPGTSGGYTQYF. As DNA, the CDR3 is TGCGCCAGCAGCCCCGGGACTAGCGGGGGTTATACGCAGTATTTT.

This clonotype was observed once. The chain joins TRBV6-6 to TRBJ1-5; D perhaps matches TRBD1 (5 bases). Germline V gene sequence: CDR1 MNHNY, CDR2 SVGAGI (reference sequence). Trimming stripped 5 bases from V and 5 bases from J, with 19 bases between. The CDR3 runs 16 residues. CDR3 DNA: TGTGCCAGCAGTGAGGGGCCAGCGGGACGAGATCAGCCCCAGCATTTT. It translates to CASSEGPAGRDQPQHF.

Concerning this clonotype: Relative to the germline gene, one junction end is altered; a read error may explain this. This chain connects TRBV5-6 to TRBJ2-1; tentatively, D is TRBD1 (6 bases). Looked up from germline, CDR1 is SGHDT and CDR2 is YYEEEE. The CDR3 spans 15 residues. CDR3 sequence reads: CASSPGWMPRQGLTF. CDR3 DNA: TGTGCCAGCAGCCCTGGTTGGATGCCGAGGCAGGGGCTGACCTTC.